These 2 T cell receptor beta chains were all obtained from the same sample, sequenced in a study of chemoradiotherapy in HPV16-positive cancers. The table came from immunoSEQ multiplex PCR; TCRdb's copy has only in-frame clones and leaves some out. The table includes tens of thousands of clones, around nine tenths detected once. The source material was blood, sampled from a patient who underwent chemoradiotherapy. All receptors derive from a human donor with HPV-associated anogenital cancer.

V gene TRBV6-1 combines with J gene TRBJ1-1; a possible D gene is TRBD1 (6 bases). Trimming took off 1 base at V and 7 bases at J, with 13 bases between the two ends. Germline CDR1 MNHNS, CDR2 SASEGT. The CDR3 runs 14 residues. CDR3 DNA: TGTGCCAGCAGTGAAGGATTCGAACAGGGTGAAGCTTTCTTT. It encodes CASSEGFEQGEAFF.

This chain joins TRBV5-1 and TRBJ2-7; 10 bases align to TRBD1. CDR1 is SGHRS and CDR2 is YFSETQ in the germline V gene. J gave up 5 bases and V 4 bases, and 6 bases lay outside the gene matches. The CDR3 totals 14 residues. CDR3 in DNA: TGCGCCAGCAGCATAAGGGACAGGGGCAACGAGCAGTACTTC. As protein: CASSIRDRGNEQYF.